This record looks at one T cell receptor beta chain sequence and its context. Using immunoSEQ multiplex PCR, the repertoire was profiled, and TCRdb retains in-frame clones only, with some absent. The repertoire has about 70,000 clones, over 65% of them found once; the top ten carry approximately 2.8%. These data belong to a study of control samples from healthy donors and cancer patients. CDR1 and CDR2 (germline): ENHRY, SYGVKD. The CDR3 is 17 residues long. V trimming: 3 bases; J trimming: 3 bases; junction bases outside the gene matches: 11. The sequenced material came from PBMCs. This TCR came from a woman between 45 and 65 years old with lung cancer. The chain is built from TRBV10-3 and TRBJ1-1; TRBD1 agrees at 9 bases. CDR3 bases: TGTGCCATCAGTGAAGCGACAGGGGGGATTAGAGACACTGAAGCTTTCTTT. It specifies CAISEATGGIRDTEAFF.